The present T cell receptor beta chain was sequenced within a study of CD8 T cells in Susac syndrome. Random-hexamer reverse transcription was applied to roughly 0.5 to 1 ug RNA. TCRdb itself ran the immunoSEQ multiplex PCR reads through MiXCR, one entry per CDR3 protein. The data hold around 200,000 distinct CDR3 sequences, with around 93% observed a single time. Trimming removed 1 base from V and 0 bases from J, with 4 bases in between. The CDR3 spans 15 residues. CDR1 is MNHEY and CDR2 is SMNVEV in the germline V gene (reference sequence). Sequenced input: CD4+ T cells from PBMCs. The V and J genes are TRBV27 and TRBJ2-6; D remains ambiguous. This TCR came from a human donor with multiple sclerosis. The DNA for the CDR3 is TGTGCCAGCAGTTTATGGGGCTCTGGGGCCAACGTCCTGACTTTC. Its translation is CASSLWGSGANVLTF.